This section outlines one TCR beta chain sequence together with its context. Using immunoSEQ multiplex PCR, the repertoire was profiled, and TCRdb retains in-frame clones only, with some absent. Of approximately 350,000 clones listed, around nine tenths are singletons. This sample was taken from a study of blood T cell repertoires in COVID-19. Germline assignment: CDR1 SGHRS and CDR2 YFSETQ. J gave up 0 bases and V 1 base, and 4 bases lay outside the gene matches. This CDR3 contains 17 residues. The sequence derives from a woman in her 70s with COVID-19, enrolled during active disease. J is TRBJ2-1 and V is TRBV5-1; 10 nucleotides match TRBD2. Sequencing used peripheral blood. The CDR3 DNA sequence: TGCGCCAGCAGCTTGACTAGCGGGGTATTCTCCTACAATGAGCAGTTCTTC. Its protein is CASSLTSGVFSYNEQFF.